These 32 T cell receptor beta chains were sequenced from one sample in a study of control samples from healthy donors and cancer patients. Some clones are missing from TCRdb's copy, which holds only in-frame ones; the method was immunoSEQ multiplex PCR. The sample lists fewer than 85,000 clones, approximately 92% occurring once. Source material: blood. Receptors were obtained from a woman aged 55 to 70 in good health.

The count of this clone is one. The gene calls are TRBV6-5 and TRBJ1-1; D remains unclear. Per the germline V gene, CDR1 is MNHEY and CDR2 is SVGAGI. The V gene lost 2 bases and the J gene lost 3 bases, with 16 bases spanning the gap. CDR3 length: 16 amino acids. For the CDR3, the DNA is TGTGCCAGCAGTTACCGAGTGGGGTATGGGGACACTGAAGCTTTCTTT. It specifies CASSYRVGYGDTEAFF.

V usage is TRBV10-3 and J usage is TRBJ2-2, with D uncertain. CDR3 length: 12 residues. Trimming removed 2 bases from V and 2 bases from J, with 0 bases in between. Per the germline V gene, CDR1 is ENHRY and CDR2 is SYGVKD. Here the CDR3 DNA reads TGTGCCATCAGTGAGAACACCGGGGAGCTGTTTTTT. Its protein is CAISENTGELFF.

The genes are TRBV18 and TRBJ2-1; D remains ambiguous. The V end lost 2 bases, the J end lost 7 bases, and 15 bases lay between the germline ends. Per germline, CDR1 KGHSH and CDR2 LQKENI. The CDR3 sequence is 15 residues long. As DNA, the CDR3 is TGTGCCAGCTCACCAGTAAGCAGCCGATGGAATGAGCAGTTCTTC. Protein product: CASSPVSSRWNEQFF.

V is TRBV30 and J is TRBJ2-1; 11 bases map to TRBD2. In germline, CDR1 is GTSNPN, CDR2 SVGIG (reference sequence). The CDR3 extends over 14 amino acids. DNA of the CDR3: TGTGCTTATAAACTAGCGGGAGTGAGGAATGAGCAGTTCTTC. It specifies CAYKLAGVRNEQFF.

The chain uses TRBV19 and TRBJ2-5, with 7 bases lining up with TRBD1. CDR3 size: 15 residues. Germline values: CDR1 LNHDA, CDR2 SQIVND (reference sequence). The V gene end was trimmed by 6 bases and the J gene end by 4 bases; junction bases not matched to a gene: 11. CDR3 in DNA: TGTGCCAGTAGCACTTCCGGGACAGTGGTAGAGACCCAGTACTTC. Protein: CASSTSGTVVETQYF.

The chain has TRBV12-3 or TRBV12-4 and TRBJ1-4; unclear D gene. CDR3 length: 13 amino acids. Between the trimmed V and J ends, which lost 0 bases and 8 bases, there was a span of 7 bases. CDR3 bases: TGTGCCAGCAGTTTAGCGATGACGGAAAAACTGTTTTTT. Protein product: CASSLAMTEKLFF.

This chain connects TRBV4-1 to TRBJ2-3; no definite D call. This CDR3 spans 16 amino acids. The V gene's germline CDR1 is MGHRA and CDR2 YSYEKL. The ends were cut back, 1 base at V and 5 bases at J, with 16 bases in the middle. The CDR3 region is CASSQAGVVGVDTQYF. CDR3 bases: TGCGCCAGCAGCCAAGCTGGGGTAGTGGGTGTAGATACGCAGTATTTT.

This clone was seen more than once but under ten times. The CDR3 DNA is TGTGCCAGCAGCTTGAGTTCAGTCGGGACTGAAGCTTTCTTT. Translation: CASSLSSVGTEAFF. The J gene is TRBJ1-1, the V gene TRBV11-2; D is unclear. This CDR3 region has 14 residues. CDR1 is SGHAT and CDR2 is FQNNGV in the germline V gene. With 3 bases removed from V and 5 bases from J, the gap between germline ends came to 13 bases.

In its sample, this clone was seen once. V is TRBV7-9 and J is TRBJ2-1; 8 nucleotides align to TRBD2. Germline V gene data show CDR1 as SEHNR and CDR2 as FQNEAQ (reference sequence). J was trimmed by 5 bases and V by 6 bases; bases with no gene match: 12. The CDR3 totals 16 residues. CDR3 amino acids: CASRSRGGYGHNEQFF. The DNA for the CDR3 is TGTGCCAGCAGATCCCGGGGGGGCTATGGGCACAATGAGCAGTTCTTC.

CDR3 sequence: CASSIAPTGGVTEAFF. In DNA, the CDR3 is TGTGCCAGTAGTATAGCCCCGACAGGGGGAGTCACTGAAGCTTTCTTT. The chain couples TRBV19 to TRBJ1-1; 9 bases match TRBD1. V gave up 1 base and J gave up 4 bases; unmatched junction bases: 7. There are 16 residues in the CDR3. Germline lookup yields CDR1 LNHDA and CDR2 SQIVND (reference sequence).

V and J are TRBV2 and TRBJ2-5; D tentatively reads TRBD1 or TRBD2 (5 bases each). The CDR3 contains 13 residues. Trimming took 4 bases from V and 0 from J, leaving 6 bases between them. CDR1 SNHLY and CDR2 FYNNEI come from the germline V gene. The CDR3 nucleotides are TGTGCCAGCAGTGGGGACGACCAAGAGACCCAGTACTTC. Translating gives CASSGDDQETQYF.

This chain's CDR3 is CASRRRAGDNEKLFF. The CDR3 DNA follows: TGTGCCAGCCGCCGGAGAGCAGGAGATAATGAAAAACTGTTTTTT. This chain joins TRBV2 and TRBJ1-4; D not certain. The CDR3 extends over 15 amino acids. CDR1 and CDR2 (germline): SNHLY, FYNNEI. Deletions cut 8 bases from V and 4 bases from J, with 17 bases between.

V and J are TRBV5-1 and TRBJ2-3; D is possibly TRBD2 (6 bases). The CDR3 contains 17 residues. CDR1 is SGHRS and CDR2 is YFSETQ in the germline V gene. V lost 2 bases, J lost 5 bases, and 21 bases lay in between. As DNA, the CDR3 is TGCGCCAGCAGCTTAGGCCGGGGGTTTAGCGGAAAAGATACGCAGTATTTT. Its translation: CASSLGRGFSGKDTQYF.

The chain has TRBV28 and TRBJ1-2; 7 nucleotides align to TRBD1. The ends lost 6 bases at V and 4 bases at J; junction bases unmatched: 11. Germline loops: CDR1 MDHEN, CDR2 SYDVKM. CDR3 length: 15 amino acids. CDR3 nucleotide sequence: TGTGCCAGCAGCTCCGAGGGGGAGGGGGCCTATGGCTACACCTTC. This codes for CASSSEGEGAYGYTF.

The DNA for the CDR3 is TGTGCCAGCAGCTTAGCGTTATCGAACACTGAAGCTTTCTTT. The encoded protein is CASSLALSNTEAFF. The chain recombines TRBV7-9 with TRBJ1-1, with no clear D. CDR1 SEHNR and CDR2 FQNEAQ come from the germline V gene (reference sequence). The CDR3 covers 14 residues. Trimming removed 0 bases at V and 1 base at J, with 6 bases between.

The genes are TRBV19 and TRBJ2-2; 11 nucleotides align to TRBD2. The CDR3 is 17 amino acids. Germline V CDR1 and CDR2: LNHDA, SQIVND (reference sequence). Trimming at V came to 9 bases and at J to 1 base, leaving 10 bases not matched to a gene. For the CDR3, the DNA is TGTGCCAGCCGGTTAGCGGGAGGGCCGAGGAACACCGGGGAGCTGTTTTTT. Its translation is CASRLAGGPRNTGELFF. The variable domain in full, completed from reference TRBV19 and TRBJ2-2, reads DGGITQSPKYLFRKEGQNVTLSCEQNLNHDAMYWYRQDPGQGLRLIYYSQIVNDFQKGDIAEGYSVSREKKESFPLTVTSAQKNPTAFYLCASRLAGGPRNTGELFFGEGSRLTVL.

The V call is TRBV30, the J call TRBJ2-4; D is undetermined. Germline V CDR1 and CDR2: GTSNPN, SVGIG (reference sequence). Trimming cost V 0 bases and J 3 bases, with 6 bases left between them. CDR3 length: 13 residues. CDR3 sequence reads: CAWSVNGKNIQYF. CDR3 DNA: TGTGCCTGGAGTGTAAACGGCAAAAACATTCAGTACTTC.

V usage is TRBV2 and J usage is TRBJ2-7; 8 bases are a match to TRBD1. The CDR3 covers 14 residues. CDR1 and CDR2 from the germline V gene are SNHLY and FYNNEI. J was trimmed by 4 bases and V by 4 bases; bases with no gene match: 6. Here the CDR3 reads CASSVQGAVYEQYF. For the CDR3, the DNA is TGTGCCAGCAGTGTTCAGGGGGCGGTTTACGAGCAGTACTTC.

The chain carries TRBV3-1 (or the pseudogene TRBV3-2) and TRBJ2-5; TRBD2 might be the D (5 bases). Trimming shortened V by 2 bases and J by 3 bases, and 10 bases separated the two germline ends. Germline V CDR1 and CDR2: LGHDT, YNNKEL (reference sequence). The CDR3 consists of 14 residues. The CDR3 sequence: CASSQFEGEETQYF. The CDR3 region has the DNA TGTGCCAGCAGCCAATTCGAGGGTGAAGAGACCCAGTACTTC.

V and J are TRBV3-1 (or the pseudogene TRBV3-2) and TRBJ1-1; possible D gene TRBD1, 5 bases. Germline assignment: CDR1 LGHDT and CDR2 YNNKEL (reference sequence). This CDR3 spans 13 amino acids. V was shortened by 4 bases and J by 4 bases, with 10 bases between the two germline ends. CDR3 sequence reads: CASSRGSGTEAFF. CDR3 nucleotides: TGTGCCAGCAGCCGGGGGAGTGGCACTGAAGCTTTCTTT.

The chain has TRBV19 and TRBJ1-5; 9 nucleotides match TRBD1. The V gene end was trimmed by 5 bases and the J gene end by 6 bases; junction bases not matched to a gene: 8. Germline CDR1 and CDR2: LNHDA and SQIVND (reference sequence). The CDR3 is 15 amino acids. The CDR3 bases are TGTGCCAGTAGTCCCCCGGGACAGGGATCTCAGCCCCAGCATTTT. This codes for CASSPPGQGSQPQHF.

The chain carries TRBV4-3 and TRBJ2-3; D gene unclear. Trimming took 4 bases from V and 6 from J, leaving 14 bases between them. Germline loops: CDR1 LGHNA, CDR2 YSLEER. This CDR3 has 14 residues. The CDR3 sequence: CASSPLFSGDTQYF. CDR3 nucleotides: TGCGCCAGCAGCCCCCTCTTTAGTGGCGATACGCAGTATTTT.

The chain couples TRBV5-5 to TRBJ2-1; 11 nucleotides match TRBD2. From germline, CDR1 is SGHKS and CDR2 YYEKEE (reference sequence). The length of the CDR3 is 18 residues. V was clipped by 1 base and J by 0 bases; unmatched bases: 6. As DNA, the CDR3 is TGTGCCAGCAGCTTGTGGACTAGCGGGTCTTACTCCTACAATGAGCAGTTCTTC. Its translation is CASSLWTSGSYSYNEQFF.

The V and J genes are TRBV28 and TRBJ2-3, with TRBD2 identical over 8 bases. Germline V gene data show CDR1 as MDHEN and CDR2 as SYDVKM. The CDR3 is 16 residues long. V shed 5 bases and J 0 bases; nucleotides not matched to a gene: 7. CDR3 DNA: TGTGCCAGCAGTGCCATAGGGACTAGTAGCACAGATACGCAGTATTTT. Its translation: CASSAIGTSSTDTQYF.

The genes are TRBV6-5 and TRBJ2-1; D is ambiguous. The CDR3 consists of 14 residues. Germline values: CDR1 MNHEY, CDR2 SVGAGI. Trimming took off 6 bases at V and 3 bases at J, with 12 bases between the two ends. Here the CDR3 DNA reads TGTGCCAGCAGCTGGAGAAACTACTACAATGAGCAGTTCTTC. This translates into CASSWRNYYNEQFF.

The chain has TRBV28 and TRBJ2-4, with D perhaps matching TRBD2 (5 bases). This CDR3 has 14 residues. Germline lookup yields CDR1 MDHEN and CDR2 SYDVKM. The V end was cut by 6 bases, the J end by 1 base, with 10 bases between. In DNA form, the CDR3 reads TGTGCCAGCAGAGGGCCGGGGGCCAAAAACATTCAGTACTTC. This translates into CASRGPGAKNIQYF.

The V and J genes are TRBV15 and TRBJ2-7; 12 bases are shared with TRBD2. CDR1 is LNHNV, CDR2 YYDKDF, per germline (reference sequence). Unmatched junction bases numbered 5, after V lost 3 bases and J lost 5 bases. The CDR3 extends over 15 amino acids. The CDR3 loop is CATSRTSGRGHEQYF. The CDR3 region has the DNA TGTGCCACCAGCAGGACTAGCGGGAGAGGGCACGAGCAGTACTTC.

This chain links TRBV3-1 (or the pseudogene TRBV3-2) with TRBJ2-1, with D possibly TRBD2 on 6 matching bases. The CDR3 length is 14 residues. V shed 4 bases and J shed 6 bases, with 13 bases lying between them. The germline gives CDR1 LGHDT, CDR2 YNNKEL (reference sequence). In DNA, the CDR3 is TGTGCCAGCAGCCGGACGGGACTCTCCAATGAGCAGTTCTTC. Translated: CASSRTGLSNEQFF.

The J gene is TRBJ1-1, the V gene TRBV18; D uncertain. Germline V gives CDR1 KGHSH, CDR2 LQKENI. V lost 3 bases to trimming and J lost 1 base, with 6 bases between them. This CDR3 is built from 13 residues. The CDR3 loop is CASSPTQNTEAFF. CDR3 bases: TGTGCCAGCTCACCGACACAGAACACTGAAGCTTTCTTT.

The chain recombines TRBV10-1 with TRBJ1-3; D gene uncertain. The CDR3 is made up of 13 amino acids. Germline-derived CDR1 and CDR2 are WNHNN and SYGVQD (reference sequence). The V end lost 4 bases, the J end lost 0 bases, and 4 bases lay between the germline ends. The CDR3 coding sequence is TGCGCCAGCAGTGGCAGCTCTGGAAACACCATATATTTT. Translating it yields CASSGSSGNTIYF.

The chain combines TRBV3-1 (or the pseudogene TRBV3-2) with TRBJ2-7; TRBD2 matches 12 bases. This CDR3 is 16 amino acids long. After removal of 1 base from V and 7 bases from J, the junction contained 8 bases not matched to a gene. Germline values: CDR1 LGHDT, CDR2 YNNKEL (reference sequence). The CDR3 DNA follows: TGTGCCAGCAGCCAAGGGACTAGCGGGACAGGTGGGGAGCAGTACTTC. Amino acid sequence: CASSQGTSGTGGEQYF.

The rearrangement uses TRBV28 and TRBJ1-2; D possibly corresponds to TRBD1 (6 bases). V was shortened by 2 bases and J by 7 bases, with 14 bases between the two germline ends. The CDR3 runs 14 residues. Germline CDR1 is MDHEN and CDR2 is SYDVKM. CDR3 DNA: TGTGCCAGCAGTTTAGGTGGGGGCACCTTTGGCTACACCTTC. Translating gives CASSLGGGTFGYTF.